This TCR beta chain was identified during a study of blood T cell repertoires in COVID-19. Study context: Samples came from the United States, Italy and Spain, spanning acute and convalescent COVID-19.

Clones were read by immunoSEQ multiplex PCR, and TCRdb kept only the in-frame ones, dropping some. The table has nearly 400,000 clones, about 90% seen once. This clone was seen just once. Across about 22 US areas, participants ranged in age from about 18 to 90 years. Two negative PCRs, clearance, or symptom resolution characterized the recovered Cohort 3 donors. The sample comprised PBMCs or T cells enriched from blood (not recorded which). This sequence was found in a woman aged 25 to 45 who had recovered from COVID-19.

The CDR3 reads CASSHSGTVSYEQYF. CDR3 coding DNA: TGCGCCAGCAGCCACAGTGGGACAGTCTCCTACGAGCAGTACTTC. The chain employs TRBV4-1 and TRBJ2-7; TRBD1 agrees at 7 bases. J gave up 0 bases and V 3 bases, and 5 bases lay outside the gene matches. CDR3 length equals 15 residues. Looked up from germline, CDR1 is MGHRA and CDR2 is YSYEKL.